This TCR beta chain was captured in a study of Ad26.COV2.S vaccination and SARS-CoV-2 variants. For the study at large: Donor got 5x10^10 or 1x10^11 viral particles of Ad26.COV2.S. Study results and caveats: Vaccine and placebo groups showed comparable non-spike TCR breadth.

Deletions cut 4 bases from V and 6 bases from J, with 4 bases between. The CDR3 has 11 amino acids. The germline V gene has CDR1 MDHEN and CDR2 SYDVKM. Sample treatment: about 20 received Ad26.COV2.S at low or high dose, single or two shots; about 5 received placebo; per-sample allocation not given. Sampling occurred on day 63 after the first vaccine or placebo injection. It was Wuhan-strain SARS-CoV-2 spike that the Ad26 vaccine vector expressed. This clone appeared a few times. Its specificity is unknown. Assay used: immunoSEQ multiplex PCR; TCRdb lists only in-frame clones, some missing. In the table there are around 400,000 clones, roughly 85% of which are singletons.

This rearrangement joins TRBV28 to TRBJ2-1; D call uncertain. Sequenced here: peripheral blood, sampled in a trial of Ad26.COV2.S vaccine versus placebo. This receptor was taken from a person aged 18-60 years who received the Ad26.COV2.S COVID-19 vaccine or a placebo. The CDR3 spells CASSSTNEQFF. Here the CDR3 DNA reads TGTGCCAGCAGTTCCACCAATGAGCAGTTCTTC.